One T cell receptor (beta chain) is described in this entry. Measured with immunoSEQ multiplex PCR; TCRdb has only the in-frame clones, and not every one. Seen here are 47,000 or so clones, 90% observed once, and the top ten hold under 6.5%. This entry belongs to a study of T cell changes during pregnancy in multiple sclerosis. V lost 0 bases to trimming and J lost 6 bases, with 14 bases between them. The CDR3 loop spans 15 amino acids. Germline lookup yields CDR1 LNHNV and CDR2 YYDKDF (reference sequence). The source is a female donor in good health, enrolled as a control in a pregnancy study. The rearrangement joins TRBV15 to TRBJ1-1; D may be TRBD1 (5 bases). Sample: peripheral blood, taken after pregnancy. CDR3: CATSRDQAGPSEAFF. Written as DNA, the CDR3 is TGTGCCACCAGCAGAGATCAAGCAGGGCCTTCTGAAGCTTTCTTT.